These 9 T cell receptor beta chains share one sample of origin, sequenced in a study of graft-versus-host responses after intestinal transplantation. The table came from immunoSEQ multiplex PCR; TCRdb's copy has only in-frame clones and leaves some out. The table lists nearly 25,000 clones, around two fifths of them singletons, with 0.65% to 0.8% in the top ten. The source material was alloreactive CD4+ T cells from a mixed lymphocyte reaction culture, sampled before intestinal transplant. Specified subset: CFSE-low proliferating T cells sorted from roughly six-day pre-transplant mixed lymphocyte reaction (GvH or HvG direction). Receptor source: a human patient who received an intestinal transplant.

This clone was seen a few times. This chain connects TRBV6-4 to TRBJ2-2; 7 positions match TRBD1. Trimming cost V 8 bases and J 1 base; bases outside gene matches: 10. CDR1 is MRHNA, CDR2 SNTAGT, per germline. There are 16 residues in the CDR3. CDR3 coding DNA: TGTGCCAGCGCGCGACAGGGACCAATGAACACCGGGGAGCTGTTTTTT. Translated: CASARQGPMNTGELFF.

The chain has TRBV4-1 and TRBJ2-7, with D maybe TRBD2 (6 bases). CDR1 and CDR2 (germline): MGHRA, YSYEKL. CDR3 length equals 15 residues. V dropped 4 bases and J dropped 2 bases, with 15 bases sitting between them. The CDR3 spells CASSLLPGLTYEQYF. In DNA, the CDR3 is TGCGCCAGCAGCCTGTTACCGGGACTGACCTACGAGCAGTACTTC.

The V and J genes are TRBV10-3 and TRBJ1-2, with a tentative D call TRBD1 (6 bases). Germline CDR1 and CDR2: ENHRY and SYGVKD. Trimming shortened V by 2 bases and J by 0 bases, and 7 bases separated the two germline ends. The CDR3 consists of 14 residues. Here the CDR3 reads CAISERQANYGYTF. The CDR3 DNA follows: TGTGCCATCAGTGAGCGACAGGCTAACTATGGCTACACCTTC.

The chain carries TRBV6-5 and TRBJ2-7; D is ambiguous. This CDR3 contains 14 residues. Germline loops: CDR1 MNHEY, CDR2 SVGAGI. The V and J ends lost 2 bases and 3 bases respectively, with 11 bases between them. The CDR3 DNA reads TGTGCCAGCAGTTACACCTATTCGGGCTACGAGCAGTACTTC. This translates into CASSYTYSGYEQYF.

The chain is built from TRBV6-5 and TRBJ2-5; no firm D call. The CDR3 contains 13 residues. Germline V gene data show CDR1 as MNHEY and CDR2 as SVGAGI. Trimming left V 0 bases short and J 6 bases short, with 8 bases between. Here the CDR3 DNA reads TGTGCCAGCAGTTACTCGCCTAAAAAGACCCAGTACTTC. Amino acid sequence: CASSYSPKKTQYF.

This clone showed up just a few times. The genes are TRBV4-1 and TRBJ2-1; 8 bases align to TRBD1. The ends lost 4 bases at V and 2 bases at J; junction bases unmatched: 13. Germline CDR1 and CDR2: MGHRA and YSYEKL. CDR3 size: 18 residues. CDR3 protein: CASSLDGRGRIPYNEQFF. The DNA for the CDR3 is TGCGCCAGCAGCCTCGACGGCAGGGGGCGAATCCCCTACAATGAGCAGTTCTTC.

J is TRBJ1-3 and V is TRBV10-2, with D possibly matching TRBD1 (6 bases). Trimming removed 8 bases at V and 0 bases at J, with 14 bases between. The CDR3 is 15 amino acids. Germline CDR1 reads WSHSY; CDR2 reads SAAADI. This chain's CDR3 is CASGRGLLSGNTIYF. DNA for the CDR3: TGCGCCAGCGGCAGGGGCTTACTCTCTGGAAACACCATATATTTT.

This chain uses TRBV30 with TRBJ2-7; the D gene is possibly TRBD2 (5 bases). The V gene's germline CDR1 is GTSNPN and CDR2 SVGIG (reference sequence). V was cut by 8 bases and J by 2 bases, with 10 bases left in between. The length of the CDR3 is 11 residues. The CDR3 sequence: CAAGVPYEQYF. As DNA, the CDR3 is TGTGCCGCCGGGGTCCCCTACGAGCAGTACTTC.

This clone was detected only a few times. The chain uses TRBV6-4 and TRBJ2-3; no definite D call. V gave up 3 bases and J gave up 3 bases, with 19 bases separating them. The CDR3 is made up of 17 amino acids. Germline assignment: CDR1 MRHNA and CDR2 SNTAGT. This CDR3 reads CASSEQGGLIVTDTQYF. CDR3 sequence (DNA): TGTGCCAGCAGTGAACAAGGCGGCCTGATAGTTACAGATACGCAGTATTTT.